One sample yielded the 27 T cell receptor beta chains listed below, sequenced in a study of cytomegalovirus exposure and HLA in healthy donors. PCR involved 60 Vbeta and 13 Jbeta primers. The data were produced by immunoSEQ multiplex PCR, yet TCRdb's version contains in-frame clones alone and is incomplete. The profile shows about 150,000 clones, about 76% of them singletons. Sample: PBMCs. The receptors were gathered from a human donor in good health.

The chain carries TRBV2 and TRBJ2-7, with 10 bases that match TRBD2. The CDR3 has 16 residues. Trimming at V came to 2 bases and at J to 3 bases, leaving 7 bases not matched to a gene. Germline V CDR1 and CDR2: SNHLY, FYNNEI. This chain's CDR3 is CASSEYRTSGYYEQYF. DNA for the CDR3: TGTGCCAGCAGTGAATATCGGACTAGCGGATACTACGAGCAGTACTTC.

The V and J genes are TRBV4-1 and TRBJ1-4; D call uncertain. The CDR3 is 13 residues long. V lost 4 bases, J lost 8 bases, and 11 bases lay in between. Germline CDR1 and CDR2: MGHRA and YSYEKL. In nucleotides, the CDR3 is TGCGCCAGCAGCCCAAACCTAGCCGAAAAACTGTTTTTT. Translated, it gives CASSPNLAEKLFF.

The chain uses TRBV10-3 and TRBJ1-2, with TRBD1 identical over 11 bases. The germline V gene has CDR1 ENHRY and CDR2 SYGVKD. The V segment lost 6 bases and the J segment 2 bases; nucleotides outside the gene matches: 8. This CDR3 spans 16 amino acids. The CDR3, as DNA: TGTGCCATCAGCCCGGACAGGGGGCAGGAGAACTATGGCTACACCTTC. Protein product: CAISPDRGQENYGYTF.

The chain recombines TRBV29-1 with TRBJ1-1; D perhaps matches TRBD1 (5 bases). Trimming stripped 6 bases from V and 6 bases from J, with 17 bases between. The CDR3 totals 13 residues. From germline, CDR1 is SQVTM and CDR2 ANQGSEA. In DNA, the CDR3 is TGCAGCGTCGGGACGGGAGAGAGCGCTGAAGCTTTCTTT. It yields the protein CSVGTGESAEAFF.

The chain links TRBV4-2 to TRBJ2-1, with D possibly matching TRBD2 (6 bases). Germline CDR1 reads LGHNA; CDR2 reads YNFKEQ. V was clipped by 0 bases and J by 10 bases, with 10 bases between them. This CDR3 region has 13 residues. The CDR3 loop is CASSQDRGAEQFF. The CDR3 DNA follows: TGTGCCAGCAGCCAAGATCGCGGGGCCGAGCAGTTCTTC.

The V gene is TRBV28, the J gene TRBJ1-3; D gene uncertain. V was pared by 4 bases and J by 0 bases, with 16 bases between. The CDR3 is 17 residues long. Germline V gives CDR1 MDHEN, CDR2 SYDVKM. The CDR3 region is CASSSWGVLNSGNTIYF. The CDR3 DNA reads TGTGCCAGCAGTTCCTGGGGAGTCCTTAACTCTGGAAACACCATATATTTT.

The rearrangement uses TRBV7-6 and TRBJ2-5; D might be TRBD1 (5 bases). Trimming took 4 bases from V and 4 from J, leaving 10 bases between them. Germline V lookup: CDR1 SGHVS, CDR2 FNYEAQ. The CDR3 has 13 residues. The CDR3 loop is CASSSSGRETQYF. Here the CDR3 DNA reads TGTGCCAGCAGCTCATCAGGGCGAGAGACCCAGTACTTC. The variable domain in full, completed from reference TRBV7-6 and TRBJ2-5, reads GAGVSQSPRYKVTKRGQDVALRCDPISGHVSLYWYRQALGQGPEFLTYFNYEAQQDKSGLPNDRFSAERPEGSISTLTIQRTEQRDSAMYRCASSSSGRETQYFGPGTRLLVL.

This rearrangement joins TRBV2 to TRBJ2-1, with 9 bases fitting TRBD1. Germline assignment: CDR1 SNHLY and CDR2 FYNNEI. J lost 1 base, V lost 11 bases, and 18 bases had no gene match. The CDR3 has 18 residues. In nucleotides, the CDR3 is TGTGCCTCCCCCCGGGACAGGGTTAATACGGGGTCCTACAATGAGCAGTTCTTC. Translating it yields CASPRDRVNTGSYNEQFF. The full variable domain, with the rest looked up from reference TRBV2 and TRBJ2-1, is EPEVTQTPSHQVTQMGQEVILRCVPISNHLYFYWYRQILGQKVEFLVSFYNNEISEKSEIFDDQFSVERPDGSNFTLKIRSTKLEDSAMYFCASPRDRVNTGSYNEQFFGPGTRLTVL.

This chain uses TRBV11-2 with TRBJ2-3; TRBD2 matches 9 bases. V trimming: 1 base; J trimming: 11 bases; junction bases outside the gene matches: 13. The CDR3 spans 16 residues. The V gene's germline CDR1 is SGHAT and CDR2 FQNNGV. The CDR3 protein is CASSLARGGGAVVQYF. CDR3 bases: TGTGCCAGCAGCTTAGCGAGGGGCGGGGGGGCTGTGGTGCAGTATTTT.

The chain uses TRBV7-2 and TRBJ1-3; D not resolved. Trimming pared 4 bases from V and 1 base from J, leaving 11 bases between. This CDR3 has 15 residues. Germline-derived CDR1 and CDR2 are SGHTA and FQGNSA. CDR3 sequence: CASSSTRTSGNTIYF. CDR3 coding DNA: TGTGCCAGCAGCTCCACCCGAACTTCTGGAAACACCATATATTTT.

V gene TRBV6-5 combines with J gene TRBJ2-7, with D tentatively TRBD2 (5 bases). This CDR3 region has 13 residues. V lost 2 bases and J lost 1, with 6 bases in between. CDR1 is MNHEY, CDR2 SVGAGI, per germline. The CDR3 DNA sequence: TGTGCCAGCAGTTACGGCGGGTCCTACGAGCAGTACTTC. Encoded protein: CASSYGGSYEQYF.

V usage is TRBV19 and J usage is TRBJ2-2; TRBD2 agrees at 7 bases. The CDR3 contains 13 residues. The germline CDR1 and CDR2 sequences are LNHDA and SQIVND (reference sequence). Trimming removed 5 bases from V and 5 bases from J; junction bases left unmatched: 2. CDR3 sequence (DNA): TGTGCCAGTAGTCAGCGGGAAACCGGGGAGCTGTTTTTT. The encoded protein is CASSQRETGELFF. Based on the CDR3 plus reference TRBV19 and TRBJ2-2, the full variable domain is DGGITQSPKYLFRKEGQNVTLSCEQNLNHDAMYWYRQDPGQGLRLIYYSQIVNDFQKGDIAEGYSVSREKKESFPLTVTSAQKNPTAFYLCASSQRETGELFFGEGSRLTVL.

V usage is TRBV6-5 and J usage is TRBJ2-7; 8 nucleotides line up with TRBD2. The trim removed 3 bases at V and 1 base at J, leaving 8 bases unmatched. The germline V gene encodes CDR1 MNHEY and CDR2 SVGAGI. The length of the CDR3 is 16 residues. CDR3 sequence (DNA): TGTGCCAGCAGTTATCGAGCGGGAGACCGGTCCTACGAGCAGTACTTC. Translated, it gives CASSYRAGDRSYEQYF.

V usage is TRBV5-6 and J usage is TRBJ2-3; D is unclear. V was trimmed by 0 bases and J by 0 bases, leaving 8 bases between them. The CDR3 totals 15 residues. From germline, CDR1 is SGHDT and CDR2 YYEEEE. CDR3 nucleotides: TGTGCCAGCAGCTTGGCCCCTACTAGCACAGATACGCAGTATTTT. The encoded protein is CASSLAPTSTDTQYF.

This rearrangement joins TRBV5-6 to TRBJ2-1; TRBD2 matches 10 bases. The length of the CDR3 is 16 residues. Germline-derived CDR1 and CDR2 are SGHDT and YYEEEE. Losses at the gene ends were 0 bases for V and 5 bases for J; bases not matched to a gene: 5. The chain's CDR3 is CASSLELAGVDNEQFF. The CDR3 nucleotides are TGTGCCAGCAGCTTGGAGCTAGCGGGAGTGGACAATGAGCAGTTCTTC.

The chain carries TRBV6-4 and TRBJ2-3, with TRBD2 identical over 11 bases. The J segment lost 2 bases and the V segment lost 3 bases, leaving 4 bases of the junction unmatched. The CDR3 loop spans 16 amino acids. CDR1 and CDR2 from the germline V gene are MRHNA and SNTAGT. The DNA of the CDR3 is TGTGCCAGCAGTGAAGATAGCGGGGGGGCCACAGATACGCAGTATTTT. It specifies CASSEDSGGATDTQYF.

CDR3 residues: CASSSTSGRANEQFF. CDR3 nucleotide sequence: TGCGCCAGCAGTTCCACTAGCGGGAGGGCCAATGAGCAGTTCTTC. The rearrangement links TRBV10-1 to TRBJ2-1; 13 nucleotides line up with TRBD2. The germline V gene has CDR1 WNHNN and CDR2 SYGVQD (reference sequence). Trimming took 5 bases from V and 6 from J; bases not matched to a gene: 4. This CDR3 is 15 amino acids long.

The chain has TRBV6-1 and TRBJ2-7; TRBD1 matches at 8 bases. The V and J ends lost 5 bases and 4 bases, in that order; junction bases with no gene match: 7. The germline CDR1 and CDR2 sequences are MNHNS and SASEGT. The CDR3 has 14 residues. The CDR3 coding sequence is TGTGCCAGCAGTAATGGCAGGGGGCTATACGAGCAGTACTTC. It yields the protein CASSNGRGLYEQYF.

The gene calls are TRBV27 and TRBJ2-7, with 7 bases identical to TRBD2. Trimming removed 4 bases from V and 7 bases from J; junction bases left unmatched: 1. Germline CDR1 reads MNHEY; CDR2 reads SMNVEV (reference sequence). CDR3 length: 11 amino acids. CDR3 residues: CASSWEGEQYF. In nucleotides, the CDR3 is TGTGCCAGCAGTTGGGAGGGAGAGCAGTACTTC.

This clone has just a few counts. The V gene is TRBV7-2, the J gene TRBJ2-7, with 8 positions matching TRBD2. The CDR3 spans 18 residues. Germline V CDR1 and CDR2: SGHTA, FQGNSA. Unmatched junction bases numbered 11, after V lost 1 base and J lost 0 bases. Here the CDR3 DNA reads TGTGCCAGCAGCTTAGTGAGGCGGGAGGTAACAAGCTCCTACGAGCAGTACTTC. Protein sequence: CASSLVRREVTSSYEQYF.

The chain employs TRBV19 and TRBJ2-5; 8 bases fit TRBD2. Germline trimming cut 3 bases from V and 3 bases from J; bases unmatched to any gene: 6. The germline V gene has CDR1 LNHDA and CDR2 SQIVND (reference sequence). The CDR3 is 15 amino acids. As DNA, the CDR3 is TGTGCCAGTAGTATCAGGGGACTAGAGAAAGAGACCCAGTACTTC. Translating gives CASSIRGLEKETQYF.

J is TRBJ2-7 and V is TRBV7-8; D is undetermined. Germline-derived CDR1 and CDR2 are SGHVS and FQNEAQ. The V and J ends lost 4 bases and 9 bases respectively, with 10 bases between them. This CDR3 contains 11 residues. CDR3 nucleotides: TGTGCCAGCAGCTCAGAGGCCCGGCAGTACTTC. Protein: CASSSEARQYF. The variable domain in full, with the rest retrieved from reference TRBV7-8 and TRBJ2-7, is GAGVSQSPRYKVAKRGQDVALRCDPISGHVSLFWYQQALGQGPEFLTYFQNEAQLDKSGLPSDRFFAERPEGSVSTLKIQRTQQEDSAVYLCASSSEARQYFGPGTRLTVT.

The rearrangement joins TRBV13 to TRBJ1-1; 10 bases line up with TRBD1. Germline CDR1 is PRHDT and CDR2 is FYEKMQ (reference sequence). The CDR3 is 13 residues long. V was clipped by 5 bases and J by 10 bases; unmatched bases: 7. The CDR3, as DNA: TGTGCCAGCAGCCCTGGGACAGGGGTTGTAGCTTTCTTT. It specifies CASSPGTGVVAFF. The full variable domain, completed using reference TRBV13 and TRBJ1-1, is AAGVIQSPRHLIKEKRETATLKCYPIPRHDTVYWYQQGPGQDPQFLISFYEKMQSDKGSIPDRFSAQQFSDYHSELNMSSLELGDSALYFCASSPGTGVVAFFGQGTRLTVV.

For the CDR3, the DNA is TGTGCCAGCAGCTTGGTCGCGACAGGTCGAAACACCATATATTTT. It codes for CASSLVATGRNTIYF. The gene calls are TRBV5-6 and TRBJ1-3; D might be TRBD1 (6 bases). The length of the CDR3 is 15 residues. Germline lookup yields CDR1 SGHDT and CDR2 YYEEEE. The V and J ends lost 0 bases and 5 bases respectively, with 12 bases between them.

This clone occurred a few times. This rearrangement joins TRBV6-5 to TRBJ2-7; 7 nucleotides align to TRBD1. The CDR3 is 14 amino acids. Germline V CDR1 and CDR2: MNHEY, SVGAGI. The V segment lost 5 bases and the J segment 2 bases; nucleotides outside the gene matches: 6. The CDR3 coding sequence is TGTGCCAGCAGTCGACAGGGTCTGCCCTACGAGCAGTACTTC. It encodes CASSRQGLPYEQYF.

The chain links TRBV5-1 to TRBJ2-2; 8 nucleotides line up with TRBD2. CDR1 and CDR2 from the germline V gene are SGHRS and YFSETQ. CDR3 size: 15 residues. The V gene end was trimmed by 6 bases and the J gene end by 0 bases; junction bases not matched to a gene: 4. The CDR3 DNA reads as TGCGCCAGCACGTCGGGACTAGCGAACACCGGGGAGCTGTTTTTT. It codes for CASTSGLANTGELFF.

V gene TRBV9 combines with J gene TRBJ1-1; D is perhaps TRBD1 (5 bases). V shed 4 bases and J shed 3 bases, with 13 bases lying between them. The CDR3 contains 14 residues. Germline V CDR1 and CDR2: SGDLS, YYNGEE. The CDR3 spells CASSLTGDDTEAFF. In nucleotides, the CDR3 is TGTGCCAGCAGCCTGACGGGGGATGACACTGAAGCTTTCTTT.